The 12 T cell receptor beta chains presented below share a single source sample, sequenced in a study of identical twins. One entry per CDR3 protein, called by TCRdb with MiXCR from the 5' RACE reads. Of hundreds of thousands of distinct CDR3 sequences in the sample, 10% to 15% were seen once. This same sample was also part of a study on yellow fever vaccine responses in identical twins.

Sequenced input: PBMCs. Receptor source: a woman aged 18-29 years in good health.

This clonotype was detected a few times. The chain combines TRBV20-1 with TRBJ2-7, with 16 bases matching TRBD2. Germline values: CDR1 DFQATT, CDR2 SNEGSKA (reference sequence). The CDR3 extends over 14 amino acids. The J segment lost 7 bases and the V segment lost 3 bases, leaving 3 bases of the junction unmatched. The CDR3 is CSARGLAGGREQYV. CDR3 DNA: TGCAGTGCTAGGGGACTAGCGGGGGGGCGAGAGCAGTACGTC.

This clonotype was observed a few times. V usage is TRBV11-2 and J usage is TRBJ2-2, with a weak D call TRBD2 (6 bases). Trimming removed 5 bases at V and 5 bases at J, with 18 bases between. The CDR3 has 16 amino acids. Germline values: CDR1 SGHAT, CDR2 FQNNGV. Here the CDR3 reads CASSVGVRGRTGELFF. CDR3 DNA sequence: TGTGCCAGCAGCGTGGGTGTAAGAGGGAGGACCGGGGAGCTGTTTTTT.

This clonotype was counted a few times. This chain links TRBV20-1 with TRBJ2-7; D might be TRBD1 or TRBD2, each matching 5 bases. Germline-derived CDR1 and CDR2 are DFQATT and SNEGSKA (reference sequence). The CDR3 covers 12 residues. Trimming cost V 3 bases and J 2 bases, with 8 bases left between them. Here the CDR3 DNA reads TGCAGTGCTAGGTTGGGACCCTACGAGCAGTACTTC. It translates to CSARLGPYEQYF.

This clonotype was seen ten or more times. The chain links TRBV12-3 or TRBV12-4 to TRBJ1-1; 9 bases map to TRBD1. V shed 5 bases and J 4 bases; nucleotides not matched to a gene: 5. The CDR3 runs to 14 residues. The DNA of the CDR3 is TGTGCCAGCAGTGGGACAGGGTCGGCCACTGAAGCTTTCTTT. This codes for CASSGTGSATEAFF.

The chain joins TRBV11-3 to TRBJ1-6, with a possible D match to TRBD1 (5 bases). CDR1 SGHNT and CDR2 YENEEA come from the germline V gene. V lost 10 bases and J lost 5, with 9 bases in between. The CDR3 length is 12 residues. The CDR3: CATRTHNSPLHF. CDR3 in DNA: TGTGCCACTCGGACACATAATTCACCCCTCCACTTT. Full variable domain (remainder filled in from reference TRBV11-3 and TRBJ1-6): EAGVVQSPRYKIIEKKQPVAFWCNPISGHNTLYWYLQNLGQGPELLIRYENEEAVDDSQLPKDRFSAERLKGVDSTLKIQPAELGDSAVYLCATRTHNSPLHFGNGTRLTVT.

This clonotype was observed a handful of times. The V and J genes are TRBV6-5 and TRBJ1-5; D ambiguous. The CDR3 covers 13 residues. Trimming took 2 bases from V and 4 from J, leaving 6 bases between them. Germline CDR1 reads MNHEY; CDR2 reads SVGAGI. In DNA, the CDR3 is TGTGCCAGCAGTTACAGGCTGAATCAGCCCCAGCATTTT. Its translation is CASSYRLNQPQHF.

V usage is TRBV12-3 or TRBV12-4 and J usage is TRBJ2-7, with 9 bases that match TRBD2. The CDR3 is 15 amino acids. V trimming: 5 bases; J trimming: 3 bases; junction bases outside the gene matches: 8. Here the CDR3 DNA reads TGTGCCAGCAGTCCTATGCTAGCGGGAAACTACGAGCAGTACTTC. Its translation: CASSPMLAGNYEQYF.

This clonotype was seen a handful of times. The CDR3 loop is CASTEQGANTEAFF. DNA of the CDR3: TGCGCCAGCACCGAACAGGGGGCGAACACTGAAGCTTTCTTT. V and J are TRBV5-1 and TRBJ1-1; 9 nucleotides align to TRBD1. The CDR3 is 14 amino acids. Trimming removed 6 bases from V and 1 base from J; junction bases left unmatched: 4. From germline, CDR1 is SGHRS and CDR2 YFSETQ.

This clonotype has a count of ten or more. The chain combines TRBV12-3 or TRBV12-4 with TRBJ1-5; tentatively, D is TRBD1 (6 bases). V was trimmed by 7 bases and J by 7 bases, leaving 17 bases between them. The CDR3 loop spans 14 amino acids. As DNA, the CDR3 is TGTGCCAGCACTCGAACAGGGTCGGTCCAGCCCCAGCATTTT. Translating gives CASTRTGSVQPQHF.

This rearrangement joins TRBV28 to TRBJ1-1; the match to TRBD1 covers 10 bases. This CDR3 contains 16 residues. CDR1 and CDR2 from the germline V gene are MDHEN and SYDVKM. V shed 6 bases and J 6 bases; nucleotides not matched to a gene: 13. The DNA for the CDR3 is TGTGCCAGCAGCCTCCTCCCCGGGACAGGGGACGCTGAAGCTTTCTTT. Translation gives CASSLLPGTGDAEAFF.

This clonotype was seen many times. This sequence joins TRBV15 and TRBJ1-5; a possible D gene is TRBD1 (5 bases). The V end was cut by 5 bases, the J end by 9 bases, with 17 bases between. Germline V lookup: CDR1 LNHNV, CDR2 YYDKDF (reference sequence). The CDR3 totals 14 residues. The CDR3 spells CATSPAGGLWPQHF. The CDR3, as DNA: TGTGCCACCAGCCCAGCCGGGGGACTATGGCCCCAGCATTTT.

This clonotype was observed a few times. The rearrangement links TRBV12-3 or TRBV12-4 to TRBJ1-3; the D is unclear. The V and J ends lost 2 bases and 6 bases respectively, with 14 bases between them. The CDR3 has 15 amino acids. The CDR3 nucleotides are TGTGCCAGCAGTTTACGTCGCGCTACGGAAAACACCATATATTTT. Translated, it gives CASSLRRATENTIYF.